The entry below describes one T cell receptor beta chain. Its antigen is unknown. V lost 3 bases, J lost 0 bases, and 3 bases stayed unmatched. The CDR3 extends over 15 amino acids. CDR1 is DFQATT, CDR2 SNEGSKA, per germline (reference sequence). Sample-barcoded 5' priming and a J-beta primer mix drove a second PCR of about 7 to 11 cycles. TCRdb re-derived calls from the 5' RACE reads in MiXCR, one entry per CDR3 protein. Among hundreds of thousands of distinct CDR3 sequences listed, about a quarter were seen once. The data derive from a study of blood T cells in healthy people across ages. Study context: Capture by template switching was about one barcoded beta molecule per two T cells.

General study findings and limits: CMV infection status of these donors was not known.

These data were also filed under a second study, of T cells of mothers and their children.

The gene calls are TRBV20-1 and TRBJ2-7; 12 bases map to TRBD2. This receptor was obtained from a boy younger than 18 in good health. Material for sequencing was blood. CDR3 amino acids: CSASQTSGGSYEQYF. The CDR3 DNA sequence: TGCAGTGCTAGTCAGACTAGCGGGGGCTCCTACGAGCAGTACTTC.